The sequence of this T cell receptor beta chain was determined in a study of identical twins. Whole-study results and caveats: Without tracking the same donors, conclusions rested on cross-sectional statistical analysis. For cord blood, abundant beta clonotypes had fewer insertions, unlike memory repertoires, which showed none.

V shed 4 bases and J shed 1 base, with 8 bases lying between them. CDR1 and CDR2 (germline): DFQATT, SNEGSKA (reference sequence). This CDR3 region has 12 residues. This clonotype was detected many times. Its matching antigen is unknown. Unique molecular identifiers were present on the cDNA, which also gained a universal primer site by template switching. MiXCR was run by TCRdb on the 5' RACE reads, yielding one entry per CDR3 protein. The sample carries some 590,000 distinct CDR3 sequences, approximately 10% recorded once. This sample also belongs to another study, concerning yellow fever vaccine responses in identical twins.

Sequencing used PBMCs. The chain is built from TRBV20-1 and TRBJ2-7; D ambiguous. The source is a woman younger than 30 in good health. The CDR3 region is CSAMGLSYEQYF. DNA of the CDR3: TGCAGTGCTATGGGTCTTTCCTACGAGCAGTACTTC.